This T cell receptor beta chain was sequenced in a study of siplizumab effects on memory and regulatory T cells. Study observations and caveats: Unstimulated subsets accounted for the mapping of only a minor share of the clones that were alloreactive.

Profiling relied on immunoSEQ multiplex PCR, and the TCRdb table lists in-frame clones only, not all of them. The sample includes around 65,000 clones, 70% to 85% of them seen just once. In the case of this clone: Its cognate antigen is unknown.

V gave up 2 bases and J gave up 3 bases, with 14 bases separating them. This CDR3 has 15 amino acids. From germline, CDR1 is MNHEY and CDR2 SMNVEV (reference sequence). The chain joins TRBV27 to TRBJ2-7; D gene ambiguous. The origin of this receptor is a human donor in good health. The sample taken for sequencing was memory CD4+ T cells sorted from blood. CDR3 bases: TGTGCCAGCAGTTTAAGTCGAACGGCAAACTACGAGCAGTACTTC. It encodes CASSLSRTANYEQYF.